The table lists the clone carrying this T cell receptor beta chain with many counts. What it binds is unknown. CDR1 DFQATT and CDR2 SNEGSKA come from the germline V gene (reference sequence). The J segment lost 5 bases and the V segment lost 6 bases, leaving 9 bases of the junction unmatched. The CDR3 consists of 13 residues. This sample was taken from a study of metastatic and nonmetastatic thyroid tumors. The wider study: Malignant and benign thyroid patients had repertoires compared in peripheral blood and tumor or nodule tissue. Findings and limits, study-wide: It was reported that TCR beta diversity was significantly higher in malignant thyroid tumors than benign nodules, in blood and tumor.

Not a single patient had been given any form of treatment at any point before undergoing thyroid surgery. Source study methods: A classifier of distant metastasis in papillary thyroid cancer was built from CDR3 differences (across clinicopathological groups). TCRdb used MiXCR to call clones anew from the PCR reads. The V and J calls and clone size are TCRdb's, not the authors'. The sample consists of 30,000 to 45,000 clones, 20% of them appearing once. Sequenced sample: blood. This sequence joins TRBV20-1 and TRBJ2-7; 8 bases line up with TRBD2. The TCR was taken from a female donor with papillary thyroid cancer or a benign thyroid nodule (not recorded which). Some clones in this sample may be carry-over from other donors' samples. The CDR3 DNA sequence: TGCAGTGCGCCTCCGGGACTAGAAAACGAGCAGTACTTC. Amino acid sequence: CSAPPGLENEQYF.